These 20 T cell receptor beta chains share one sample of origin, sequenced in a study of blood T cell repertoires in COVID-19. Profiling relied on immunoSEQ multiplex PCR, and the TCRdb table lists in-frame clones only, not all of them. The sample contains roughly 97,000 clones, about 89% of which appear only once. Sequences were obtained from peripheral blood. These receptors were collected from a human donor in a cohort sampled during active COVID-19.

CDR3 DNA: TGCAGTGCTAGTAGCTCAGGGGATCAGGACGAGCAGTACTTC. It encodes CSASSSGDQDEQYF. V gene TRBV20-1 combines with J gene TRBJ2-7; tentative D call: TRBD1 (6 bases). The germline CDR1 and CDR2 sequences are DFQATT and SNEGSKA (reference sequence). CDR3 length: 14 amino acids. V lost 3 bases to trimming and J lost 5 bases, with 17 bases between them.

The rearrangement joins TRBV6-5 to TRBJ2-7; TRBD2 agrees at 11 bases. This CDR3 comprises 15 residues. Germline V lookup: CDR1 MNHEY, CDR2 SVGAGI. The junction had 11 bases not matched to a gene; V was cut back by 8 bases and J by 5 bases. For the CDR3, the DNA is TGTGCCAGCCGAAGGGGACTAGCGGCTTCGGACGAGCAGTACTTC. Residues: CASRRGLAASDEQYF.

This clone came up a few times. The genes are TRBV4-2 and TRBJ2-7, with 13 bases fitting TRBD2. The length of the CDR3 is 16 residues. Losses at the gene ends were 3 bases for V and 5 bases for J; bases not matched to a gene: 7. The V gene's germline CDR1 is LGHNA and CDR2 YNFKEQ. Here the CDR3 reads CASSHRTSGGIHEQYF. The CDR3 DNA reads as TGTGCCAGCAGCCACAGGACTAGCGGGGGTATCCACGAGCAGTACTTC.

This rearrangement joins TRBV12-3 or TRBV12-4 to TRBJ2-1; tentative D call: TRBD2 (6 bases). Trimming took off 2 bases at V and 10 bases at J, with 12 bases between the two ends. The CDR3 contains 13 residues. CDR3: CASSLSGGAEQFF. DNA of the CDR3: TGTGCCAGCAGTTTAAGCGGAGGGGCAGAGCAGTTCTTC.

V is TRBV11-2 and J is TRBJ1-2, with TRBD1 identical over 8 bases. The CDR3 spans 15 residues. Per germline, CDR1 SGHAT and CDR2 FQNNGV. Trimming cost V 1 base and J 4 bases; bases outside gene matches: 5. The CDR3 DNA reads TGTGCCAGCAGCTTAGCCGGGACAGGCACCTATGGCTACACCTTC. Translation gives CASSLAGTGTYGYTF.

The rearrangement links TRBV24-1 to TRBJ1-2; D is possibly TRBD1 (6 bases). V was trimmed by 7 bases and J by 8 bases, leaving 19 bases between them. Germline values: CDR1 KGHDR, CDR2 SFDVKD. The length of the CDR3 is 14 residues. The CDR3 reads CATSDRGSTGGYTF. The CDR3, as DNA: TGTGCCACCAGCGATAGGGGGAGCACGGGCGGCTACACCTTC.

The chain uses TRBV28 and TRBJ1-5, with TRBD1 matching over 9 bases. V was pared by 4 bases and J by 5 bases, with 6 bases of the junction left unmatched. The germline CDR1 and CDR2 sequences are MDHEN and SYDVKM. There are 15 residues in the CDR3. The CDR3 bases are TGTGCCAGCAGTTCCAGCGGGACAGGGTATCAGCCCCAGCATTTT. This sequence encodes CASSSSGTGYQPQHF.

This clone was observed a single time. The CDR3 DNA follows: TGTGCCAGTAGTACACGGTTTGGGGACAGAACATATAGCAATCAGCCCCAGCATTTT. Amino acid sequence: CASSTRFGDRTYSNQPQHF. The genes are TRBV19 and TRBJ1-5; 7 bases match TRBD1. The CDR3 has 19 amino acids. Germline CDR1 reads LNHDA; CDR2 reads SQIVND (reference sequence). The J segment lost 0 bases and the V segment lost 4 bases, leaving 15 bases of the junction unmatched.

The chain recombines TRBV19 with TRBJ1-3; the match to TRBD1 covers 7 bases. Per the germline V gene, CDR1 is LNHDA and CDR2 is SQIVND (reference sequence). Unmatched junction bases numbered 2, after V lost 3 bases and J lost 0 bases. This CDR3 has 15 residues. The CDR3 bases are TGTGCCAGTAGTATCGGGACAGCCTCTGGAAACACCATATATTTT. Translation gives CASSIGTASGNTIYF.

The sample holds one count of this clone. As DNA, the CDR3 is TGCGCCAGCAGCTCGGCGGGGGTCTCGAGTTGGTTCTTC. Its translation is CASSSAGVSSWFF. The J gene is TRBJ2-1, the V gene TRBV5-1; 7 bases fit TRBD2. The germline gives CDR1 SGHRS, CDR2 YFSETQ. Trimming took 3 bases from V and 15 from J; bases not matched to a gene: 12. This CDR3 spans 13 amino acids.

DNA of the CDR3: TGTGCCAGCAGTTATGGTAGCGGAAATACAGATACGCAGTATTTT. Its protein product is CASSYGSGNTDTQYF. J is TRBJ2-3 and V is TRBV6-5, with a tentative D call TRBD2 (6 bases). This CDR3 has 15 residues. The germline V and J ends were trimmed by 3 bases and 3 bases, with 13 bases remaining between them. CDR1 is MNHEY, CDR2 SVGAGI, per germline.

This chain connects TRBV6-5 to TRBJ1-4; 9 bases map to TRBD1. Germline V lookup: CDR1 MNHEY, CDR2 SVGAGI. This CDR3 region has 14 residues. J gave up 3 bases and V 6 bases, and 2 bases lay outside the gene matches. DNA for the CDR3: TGTGCCAGCAGAACAGGGGGCTCTAATGAAAAACTGTTTTTT. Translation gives CASRTGGSNEKLFF.

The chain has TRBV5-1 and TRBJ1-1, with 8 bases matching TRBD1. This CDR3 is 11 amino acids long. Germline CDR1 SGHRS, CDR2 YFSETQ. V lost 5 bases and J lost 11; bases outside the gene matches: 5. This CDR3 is CASSTDRDAFF. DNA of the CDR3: TGCGCCAGCAGTACGGACAGGGACGCTTTCTTT.

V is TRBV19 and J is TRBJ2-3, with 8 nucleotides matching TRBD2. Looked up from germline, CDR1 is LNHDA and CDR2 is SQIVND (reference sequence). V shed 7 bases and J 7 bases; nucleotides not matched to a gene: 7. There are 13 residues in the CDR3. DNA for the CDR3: TGTGCCAGTATAGGGGGTAGCGGGAATACGCAGTATTTT. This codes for CASIGGSGNTQYF.

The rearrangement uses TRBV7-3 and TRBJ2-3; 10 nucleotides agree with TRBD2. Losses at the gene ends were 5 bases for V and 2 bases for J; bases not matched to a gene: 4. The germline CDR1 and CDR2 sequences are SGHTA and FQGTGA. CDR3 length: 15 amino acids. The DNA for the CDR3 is TGTGCCAGCAGCAATAGCGGGGGGTACACAGATACGCAGTATTTT. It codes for CASSNSGGYTDTQYF.

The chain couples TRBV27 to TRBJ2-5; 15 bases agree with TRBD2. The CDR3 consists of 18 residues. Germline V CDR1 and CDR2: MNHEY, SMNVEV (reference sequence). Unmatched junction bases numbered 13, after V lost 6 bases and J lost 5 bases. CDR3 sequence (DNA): TGTGCCAGCAGGCCCGCTCGGACTAGCGGGGGGGCGGGTGAGACCCAGTACTTC. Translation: CASRPARTSGGAGETQYF.

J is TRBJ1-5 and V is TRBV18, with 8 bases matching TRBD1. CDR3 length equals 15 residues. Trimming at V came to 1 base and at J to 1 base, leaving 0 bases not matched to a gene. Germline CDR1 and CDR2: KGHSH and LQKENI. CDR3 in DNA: TGTGCCAGCTCACCACGGACAGGGAGCAATCAGCCCCAGCATTTT. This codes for CASSPRTGSNQPQHF.

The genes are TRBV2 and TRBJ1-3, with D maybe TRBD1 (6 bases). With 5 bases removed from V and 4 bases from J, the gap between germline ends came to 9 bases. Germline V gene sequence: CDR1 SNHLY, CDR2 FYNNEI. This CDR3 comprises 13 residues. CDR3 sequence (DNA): TGTGCCAGCAGTAGGGGGTCAGGAAACACCATATATTTT. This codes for CASSRGSGNTIYF.

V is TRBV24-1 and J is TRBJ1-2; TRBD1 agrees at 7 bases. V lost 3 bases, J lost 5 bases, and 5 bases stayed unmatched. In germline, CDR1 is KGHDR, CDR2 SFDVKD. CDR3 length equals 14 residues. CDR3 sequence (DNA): TGTGCCACCAGTGATGGAGCAGGGGGGTATGGCTACACCTTC. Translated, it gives CATSDGAGGYGYTF.

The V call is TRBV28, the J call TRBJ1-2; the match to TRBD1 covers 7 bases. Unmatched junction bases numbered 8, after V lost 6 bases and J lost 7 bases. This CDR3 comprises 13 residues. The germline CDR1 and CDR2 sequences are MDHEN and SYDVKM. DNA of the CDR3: TGTGCCAGCAGGACAGGGAGGTATGGTGGCTACACCTTC. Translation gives CASRTGRYGGYTF.